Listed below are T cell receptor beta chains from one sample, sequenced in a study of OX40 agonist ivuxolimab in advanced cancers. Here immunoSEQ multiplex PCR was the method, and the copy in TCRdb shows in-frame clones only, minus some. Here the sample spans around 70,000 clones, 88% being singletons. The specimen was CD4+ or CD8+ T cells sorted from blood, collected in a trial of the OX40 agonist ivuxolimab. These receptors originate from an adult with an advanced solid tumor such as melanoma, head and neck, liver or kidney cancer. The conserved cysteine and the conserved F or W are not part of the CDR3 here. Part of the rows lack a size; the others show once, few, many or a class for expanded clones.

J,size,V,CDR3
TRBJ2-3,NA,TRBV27,ASSLSPEWGRARDTQY
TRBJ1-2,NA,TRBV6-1,ASRAAGAYGYT
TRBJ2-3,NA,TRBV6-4,ASSDGGGTDTQY
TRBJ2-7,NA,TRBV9,ASNPAGGHEQY
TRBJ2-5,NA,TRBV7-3,ASSFGLAVETQY
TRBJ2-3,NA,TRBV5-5,ASRLQGSTDTQY
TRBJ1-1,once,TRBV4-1,ASSQSGSVMNTEAF
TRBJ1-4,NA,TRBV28,ASSNGGAVTEKLF
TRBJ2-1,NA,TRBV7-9,ASSRLTRTIYNEQF
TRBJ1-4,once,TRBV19,ASSIQGLGTNEKLF
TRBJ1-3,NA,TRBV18,ASSPNRGGGNTIY
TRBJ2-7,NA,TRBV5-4,ASGDWTKSGEQY
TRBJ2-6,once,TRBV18,ASSPLQGSSGANVLT
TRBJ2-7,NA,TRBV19,ASVGTGTYEQY
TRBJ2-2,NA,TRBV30,AWMSGLQSGELF
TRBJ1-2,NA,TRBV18,ASSPRQGVSYGYT
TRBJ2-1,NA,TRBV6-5,ASSYTGTGGFEQF
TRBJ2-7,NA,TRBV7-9,ASNTDSSSYEQY
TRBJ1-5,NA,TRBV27,ASSRACLYDGRGNQPQH
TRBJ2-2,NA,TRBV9,ASSVATGNTGELF
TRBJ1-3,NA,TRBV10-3,AISEVQGAGNTIY
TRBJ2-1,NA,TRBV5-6,ASSPRTGGYNEQF
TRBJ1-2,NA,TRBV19,ASSLDSPYGYT
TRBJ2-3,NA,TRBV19,ASSGLAGTDTQY
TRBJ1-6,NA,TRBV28,ASERDRNSPLH
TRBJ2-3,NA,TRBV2,ASRGLAASTDTQY
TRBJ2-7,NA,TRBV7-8,ASSFPTGGIYEQY
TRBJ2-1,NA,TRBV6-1,ASSLRALTDEQF
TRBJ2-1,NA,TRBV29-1,SVDKSGYNEQF
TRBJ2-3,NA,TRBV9,ASSVAGSRTQY
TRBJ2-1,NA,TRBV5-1,ASSLAQFGNEQF
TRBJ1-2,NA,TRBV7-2,ASSLGASYGYT
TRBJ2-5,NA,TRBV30,AWRGGGAETQY